The rows below give T cell receptor beta chains drawn from one sample of a study of cytomegalovirus exposure and HLA in healthy donors. Produced via immunoSEQ multiplex PCR; TCRdb's table is partial and in-frame only. There are roughly 200,000 clones in the sample; around nine tenths occur only once, and approximately 1% lies in the top ten. Sequenced input: PBMCs. The origin of the receptors is a woman aged 18-35 years in good health and CMV-seronegative. Both conserved end residues are part of each CDR3. The D gene is left open where the match is weak. Clone size is shown for a subset of rows, as once, few, many or a class of expanded clone.

V	size	D	J	CDR3	DNA
TRBV7-6	-	TRBD2	TRBJ2-7	CASSLGGGGVSYEQYF	TGTGCCAGCAGCTTAGGGGGCGGGGGGGTCTCCTACGAGCAGTACTTC
TRBV2	once	TRBD2	TRBJ2-6	CASVGTGGAGANVLTF	TGTGCCAGCGTTGGGACGGGGGGGGCTGGGGCCAACGTCCTGACTTTC
TRBV9	-	-	TRBJ2-1	CASSAQGSSYNEQFF	TGTGCCAGCAGCGCGCAGGGGAGCTCCTACAATGAGCAGTTCTTC
TRBV5-6	once	TRBD1	TRBJ2-7	CASSFGTGGCEQYF	TGTGCCAGCAGCTTCGGAACAGGGGGCTGCGAGCAGTACTTC
TRBV2	-	TRBD1	TRBJ2-1	CASSVRDRVYEQFF	TGTGCCAGCAGTGTTAGGGACAGGGTTTATGAGCAGTTCTTC
TRBV27	-	TRBD2	TRBJ2-1	CASSLSSGRNEQFF	TGTGCCAGCAGTTTGAGTAGCGGGAGGAATGAGCAGTTCTTC
TRBV7-9	-	-	TRBJ2-4	CASSYEAQIMHIQYF	TGTGCCAGCAGCTATGAGGCGCAGATTATGCACATTCAGTACTTC
TRBV11-3	-	TRBD2	TRBJ2-1	CASSQRLASGYNEQFF	TGTGCCAGCAGCCAACGGCTGGCTAGCGGTTACAATGAGCAGTTCTTC
TRBV19	-	TRBD2	TRBJ2-1	CASSPSGLAESNEQFF	TGTGCCAGTAGTCCCTCCGGACTAGCGGAAAGCAATGAGCAGTTCTTC
TRBV4-1	-	TRBD2	TRBJ2-1	CASLAGENNEQFF	TGCGCCAGCCTAGCGGGAGAGAACAATGAGCAGTTCTTC
TRBV2	-	-	TRBJ2-7	CASDKGDTTYEQYF	TGTGCCAGTGATAAAGGGGATACGACCTACGAGCAGTACTTC
TRBV4-3	-	-	TRBJ2-1	CASSPETPGRGPYNEQFF	TGCGCCAGCAGCCCTGAGACCCCAGGGCGGGGGCCCTACAATGAGCAGTTCTTC
TRBV7-9	-	-	TRBJ2-7	CASSLELDSYEQYF	TGTGCCAGCAGCTTAGAACTAGACTCCTACGAGCAGTACTTC
TRBV27	-	-	TRBJ2-1	CATGIDHRANEQFF	TGTGCCACCGGAATCGATCACAGGGCCAATGAGCAGTTCTTC
TRBV9	-	TRBD2	TRBJ2-3	CASSSPSGWPEDTQYF	TGTGCCAGCAGCTCACCTAGCGGATGGCCAGAAGATACGCAGTATTTT
TRBV9	-	TRBD1	TRBJ2-7	CASSSPRGTGSTYEQYF	TGTGCCAGCAGCTCCCCTCGTGGGACAGGGAGCACCTACGAGCAGTACTTC
TRBV5-6	-	-	TRBJ1-5	CASSLNGEAGEQPQHF	TGTGCCAGCAGCTTGAACGGGGAGGCGGGAGAACAGCCCCAGCATTTT
TRBV27	-	-	TRBJ2-1	CASSFPESPYNEQFF	TGTGCCAGCAGTTTCCCCGAGAGTCCCTACAATGAGCAGTTCTTC
TRBV4-1	-	TRBD2	TRBJ2-2	CASSRGGNTGELFF	TGCGCCAGCAGCCGGGGGGGGAACACCGGGGAGCTGTTTTTT
TRBV7-8	-	TRBD1	TRBJ1-1	CASSFLEGAGGAFF	TGTGCCAGCAGCTTCCTAGAGGGGGCCGGGGGAGCTTTCTTT
TRBV27	-	TRBD2	TRBJ2-1	CASSASRVAGGSSYNEQFF	TGTGCCAGCAGTGCCTCCCGGGTAGCGGGGGGAAGCTCCTACAATGAGCAGTTCTTC
TRBV27	-	TRBD1	TRBJ2-7	CASTNIGTGINEQYF	TGTGCCAGCACCAACATAGGGACAGGGATAAACGAGCAGTACTTC
TRBV7-9	-	-	TRBJ1-1	CASSPYDREREAFF	TGTGCCAGCAGTCCCTACGACAGAGAACGGGAAGCTTTCTTT
TRBV7-9	-	TRBD1	TRBJ2-7	CASSYTRDRGYEQYF	TGTGCCAGCAGCTACACCCGGGACAGAGGCTACGAGCAGTACTTC
TRBV5-4	-	-	TRBJ2-7	CASSIRDFDEQYF	TGTGCCAGCAGCATCAGGGATTTCGACGAGCAGTACTTC
TRBV19	-	TRBD1	TRBJ1-1	CATGTGGLTEAFF	TGTGCCACGGGGACAGGGGGCCTGACTGAAGCTTTCTTT
TRBV7-9	-	TRBD2	TRBJ2-1	CASSHRETSGANEQFF	TGTGCCAGCAGCCACCGGGAGACTAGCGGGGCCAATGAGCAGTTCTTC
TRBV2	once	TRBD2	TRBJ2-5	CASSSEIWLAGSQETQYF	TGTGCCAGCAGTAGTGAAATATGGCTAGCGGGATCACAAGAGACCCAGTACTTC
TRBV5-6	-	TRBD1	TRBJ1-1	CASSLTDRGRGNTEAFF	TGTGCCAGCAGCTTGACCGACAGGGGGCGAGGGAACACTGAAGCTTTCTTT
TRBV7-2	-	TRBD1	TRBJ1-2	CASRSQITGVGYGYTF	TGTGCCAGCAGGTCACAAATTACAGGGGTAGGATATGGCTACACCTTC
TRBV7-9	-	-	TRBJ1-1	CASSPRRNLNTEAFF	TGTGCCAGCAGCCCCAGGAGGAATTTGAACACTGAAGCTTTCTTT
TRBV2	-	TRBD1	TRBJ1-2	CAGGQGDYGYTF	TGTGCCGGGGGACAGGGGGACTATGGCTACACCTTC